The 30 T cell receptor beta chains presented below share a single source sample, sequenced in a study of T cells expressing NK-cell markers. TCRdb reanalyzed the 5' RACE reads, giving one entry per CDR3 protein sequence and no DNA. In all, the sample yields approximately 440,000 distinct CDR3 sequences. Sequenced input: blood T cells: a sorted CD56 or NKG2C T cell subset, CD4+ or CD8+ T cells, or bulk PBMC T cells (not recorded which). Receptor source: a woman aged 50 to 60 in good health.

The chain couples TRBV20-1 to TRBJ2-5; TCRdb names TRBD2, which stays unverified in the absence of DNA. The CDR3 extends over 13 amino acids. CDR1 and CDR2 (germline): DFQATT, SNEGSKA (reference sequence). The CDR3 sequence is CSAHRAGLETQYF.

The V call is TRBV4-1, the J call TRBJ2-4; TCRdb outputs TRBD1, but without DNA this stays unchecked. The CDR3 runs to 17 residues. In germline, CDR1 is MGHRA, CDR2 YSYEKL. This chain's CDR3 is CASSQGRQGSAKNIQYF.

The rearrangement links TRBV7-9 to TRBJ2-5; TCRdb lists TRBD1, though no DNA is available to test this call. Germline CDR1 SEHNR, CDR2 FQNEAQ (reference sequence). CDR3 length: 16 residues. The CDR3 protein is CASSFEAGTFQETQYF.

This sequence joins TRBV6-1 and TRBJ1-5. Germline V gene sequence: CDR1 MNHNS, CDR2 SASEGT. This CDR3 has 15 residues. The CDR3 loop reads CASTVGYNSNQPQHF.

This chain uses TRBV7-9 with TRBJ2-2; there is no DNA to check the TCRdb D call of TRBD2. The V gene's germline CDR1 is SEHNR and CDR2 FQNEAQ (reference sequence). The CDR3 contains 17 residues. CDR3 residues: CASSRLAGFANTGELFF.

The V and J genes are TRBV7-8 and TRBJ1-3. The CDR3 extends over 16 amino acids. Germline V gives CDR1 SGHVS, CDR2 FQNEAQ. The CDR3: CASSLEPGIFGNTIYF.

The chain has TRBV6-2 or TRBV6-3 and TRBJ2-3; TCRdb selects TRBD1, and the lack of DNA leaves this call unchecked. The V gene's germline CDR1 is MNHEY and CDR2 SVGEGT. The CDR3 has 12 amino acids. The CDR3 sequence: CASRTDRHTQYF.

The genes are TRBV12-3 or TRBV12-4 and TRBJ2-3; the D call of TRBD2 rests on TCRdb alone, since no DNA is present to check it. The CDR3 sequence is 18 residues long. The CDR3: CASSLTLTLAGRTDTQYF.

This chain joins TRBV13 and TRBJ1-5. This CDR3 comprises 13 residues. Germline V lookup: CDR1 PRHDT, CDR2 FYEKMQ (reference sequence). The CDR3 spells CASSSRPEQPQHF.

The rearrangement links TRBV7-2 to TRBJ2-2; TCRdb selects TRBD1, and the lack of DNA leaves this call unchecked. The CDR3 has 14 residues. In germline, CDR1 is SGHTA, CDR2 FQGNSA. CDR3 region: CASNRPGISGELFF.

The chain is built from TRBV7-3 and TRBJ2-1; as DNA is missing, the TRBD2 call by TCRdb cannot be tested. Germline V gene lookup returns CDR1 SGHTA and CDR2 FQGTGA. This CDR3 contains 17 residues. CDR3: CASSSVFGAGGDNEQFF.

The CDR3 sequence: CSARAFSGIYEKLFF. The rearrangement joins TRBV20-1 to TRBJ1-4; lacking DNA, the TRBD1 call made by TCRdb goes unchecked. Germline V gene sequence: CDR1 DFQATT, CDR2 SNEGSKA (reference sequence). The CDR3 is 15 residues long.

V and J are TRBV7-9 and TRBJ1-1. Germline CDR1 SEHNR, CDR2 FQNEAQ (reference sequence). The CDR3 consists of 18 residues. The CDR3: CASSGSLRDQPKDTEAFF.

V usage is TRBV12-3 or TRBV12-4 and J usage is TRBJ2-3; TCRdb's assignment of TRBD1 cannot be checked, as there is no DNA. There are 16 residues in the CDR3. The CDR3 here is CASSLLGHPSTDTQYF.

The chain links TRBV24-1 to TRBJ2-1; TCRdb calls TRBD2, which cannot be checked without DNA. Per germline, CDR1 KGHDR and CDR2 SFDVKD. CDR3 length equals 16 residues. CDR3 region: CATSEDGGLAHNEQFF.

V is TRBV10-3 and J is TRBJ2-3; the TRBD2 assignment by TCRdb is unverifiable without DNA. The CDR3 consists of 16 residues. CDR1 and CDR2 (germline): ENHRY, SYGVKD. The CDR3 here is CAISIGTSGRADTQYF.

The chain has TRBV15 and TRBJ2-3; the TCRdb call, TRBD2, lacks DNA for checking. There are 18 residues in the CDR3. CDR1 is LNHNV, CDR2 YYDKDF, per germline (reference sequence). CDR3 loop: CATSRVRLAGGRGDTQYF. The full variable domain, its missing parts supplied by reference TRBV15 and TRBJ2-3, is DAMVIQNPRYQVTQFGKPVTLSCSQTLNHNVMYWYQQKSSQAPKLLFHYYDKDFNNEADTPDNFQSRRPNTSFCFLDIRSPGLGDTAMYLCATSRVRLAGGRGDTQYFGPGTRLTVL.

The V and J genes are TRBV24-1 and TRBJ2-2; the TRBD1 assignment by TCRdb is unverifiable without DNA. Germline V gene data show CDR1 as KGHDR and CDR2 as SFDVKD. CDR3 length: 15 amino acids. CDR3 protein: CATSDWDRDTGELFF.

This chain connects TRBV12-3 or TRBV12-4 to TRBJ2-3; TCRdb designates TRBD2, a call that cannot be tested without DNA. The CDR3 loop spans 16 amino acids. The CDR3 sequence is CASRQRTSGRTDTQYF.

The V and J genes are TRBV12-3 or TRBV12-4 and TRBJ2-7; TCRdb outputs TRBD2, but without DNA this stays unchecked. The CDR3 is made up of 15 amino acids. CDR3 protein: CASRLESGGSHEQYF.

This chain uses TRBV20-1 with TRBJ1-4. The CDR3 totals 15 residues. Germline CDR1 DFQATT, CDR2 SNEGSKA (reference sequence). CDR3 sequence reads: CSARDQEGRDEKLFF.

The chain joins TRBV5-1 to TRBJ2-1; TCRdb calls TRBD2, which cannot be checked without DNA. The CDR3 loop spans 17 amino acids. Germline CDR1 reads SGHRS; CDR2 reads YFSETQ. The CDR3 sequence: CASSLGDSGYLDNEQFF.

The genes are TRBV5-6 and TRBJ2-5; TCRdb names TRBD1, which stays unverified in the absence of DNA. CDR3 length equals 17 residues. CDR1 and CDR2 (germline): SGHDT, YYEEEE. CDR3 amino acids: CASRLLRGPTLWETQYF.

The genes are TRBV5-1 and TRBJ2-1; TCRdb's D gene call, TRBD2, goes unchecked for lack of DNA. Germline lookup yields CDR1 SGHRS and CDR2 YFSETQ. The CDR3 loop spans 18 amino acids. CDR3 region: CASSLRTSGRARYNEQFF.

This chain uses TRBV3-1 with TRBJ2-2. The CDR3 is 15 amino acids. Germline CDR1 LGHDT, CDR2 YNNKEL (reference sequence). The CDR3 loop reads CASSQVAANTGELFF.

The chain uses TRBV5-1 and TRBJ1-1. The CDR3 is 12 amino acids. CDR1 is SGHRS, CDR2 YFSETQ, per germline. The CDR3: CASKVSNTEAFF. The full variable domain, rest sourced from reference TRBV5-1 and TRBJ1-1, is KAGVTQTPRYLIKTRGQQVTLSCSPISGHRSVSWYQQTPGQGLQFLFEYFSETQRNKGNFPGRFSGRQFSNSRSEMNVSTLELGDSALYLCASKVSNTEAFFGQGTRLTVV.

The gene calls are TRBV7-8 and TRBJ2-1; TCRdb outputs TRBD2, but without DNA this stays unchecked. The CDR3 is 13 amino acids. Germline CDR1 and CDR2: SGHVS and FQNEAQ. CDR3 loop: CASSFRIANEQFF. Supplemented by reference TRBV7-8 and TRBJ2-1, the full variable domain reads GAGVSQSPRYKVAKRGQDVALRCDPISGHVSLFWYQQALGQGPEFLTYFQNEAQLDKSGLPSDRFFAERPEGSVSTLKIQRTQQEDSAVYLCASSFRIANEQFFGPGTRLTVL.

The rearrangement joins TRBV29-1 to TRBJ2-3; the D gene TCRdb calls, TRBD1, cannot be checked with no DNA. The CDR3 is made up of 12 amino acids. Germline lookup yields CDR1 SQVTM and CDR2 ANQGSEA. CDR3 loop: CSVYRDLEAQYF.

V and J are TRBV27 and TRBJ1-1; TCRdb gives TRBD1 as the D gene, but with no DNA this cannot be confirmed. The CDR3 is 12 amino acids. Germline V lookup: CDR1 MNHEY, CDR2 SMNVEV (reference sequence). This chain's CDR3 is CASSPPTGEAFF.

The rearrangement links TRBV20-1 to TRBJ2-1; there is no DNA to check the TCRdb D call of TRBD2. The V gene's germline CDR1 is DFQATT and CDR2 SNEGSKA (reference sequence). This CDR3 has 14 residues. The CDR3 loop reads CSARDFRARGEQFF.